This entry describes one T cell receptor (beta chain). This entry comes from a study of technical replicates of blood from a few donors. V shed 5 bases, J shed 2 bases, and the junction held 1 base outside the gene matches. The CDR3 runs 13 residues. Per germline, CDR1 GTSNPN and CDR2 SVGIG (reference sequence). Method: immunoSEQ multiplex PCR; TCRdb's copy keeps in-frame clones and lacks some. The table records roughly 62,000 clones, about 90% of them present only once. J is TRBJ1-4 and V is TRBV30; 8 bases match TRBD1. This receptor was identified in a human donor in good health. Some clones in this sample may be carry-over from other donors' samples. Sequencing was done on a sample of PBMCs. As DNA, the CDR3 is TGTGCCTGGCAGGGGGCGACTAATGAAAAACTGTTTTTT. Protein sequence: CAWQGATNEKLFF.